The sequence of this T cell receptor beta chain was determined in a study of chemoradiotherapy in HPV16-positive cancers. About the study: Functional T-cell assays on two HPV16-positive patients' cells defined candidate HPV-specific clones and common TCR motifs. Findings of the study overall: HPV-specific T cells were functionally defined from only two HPV16-positive patients.

This clone occurred a few times. The antigen remains undetermined. Assay: immunoSEQ multiplex PCR; the TCRdb copy retains only in-frame clones and omits some. Of 25,000 to 30,000 clones in the sample, roughly 92% were seen once. The germline gives CDR1 SNHLY, CDR2 FYNNEI. The CDR3 spans 15 residues. V trimming: 3 bases; J trimming: 3 bases; junction bases outside the gene matches: 4. Samples were taken several times over chemoradiotherapy. This receptor was taken from a human donor with HPV-associated anogenital cancer. Sequencing was performed on blood, taken from a patient who underwent chemoradiotherapy. This sequence joins TRBV2 and TRBJ2-3; TRBD2 agrees at 9 bases. CDR3 sequence: CASSEREGGTDTQYF. Here the CDR3 DNA reads TGTGCCAGCAGTGAGCGGGAGGGCGGAACAGATACGCAGTATTTT.